A single sample gave rise to the 22 T cell receptor beta chains below, sequenced in a study of control samples from healthy donors and cancer patients. Sequenced by immunoSEQ multiplex PCR; TCRdb stores in-frame clones only, minus some. The sample contains 100,000 to 150,000 clones, around 87% of which appear only once. Material for sequencing was blood. These receptors came from a man aged 40-49 years in good health.

This clone has only one observation. The chain employs TRBV7-9 and TRBJ1-1; D may be TRBD1 (5 bases). The CDR3 covers 14 residues. Germline-derived CDR1 and CDR2 are SEHNR and FQNEAQ (reference sequence). The V end was cut by 5 bases, the J end by 4 bases, with 14 bases between. CDR3 sequence: CASSPSGSGTEAFF. CDR3 nucleotides: TGTGCCAGCAGCCCTTCAGGGTCGGGCACTGAAGCTTTCTTT.

The chain recombines TRBV6-2 or TRBV6-3 with TRBJ2-7; tentatively, D is TRBD2 (6 bases). Trimming removed 4 bases at V and 2 bases at J, with 18 bases between. Germline CDR1 and CDR2: MNHEY and SVGEGT. This CDR3 has 16 residues. The CDR3 region has the DNA TGTGCCAGCAGTTCGCACCTTGGGGGAGGAACCTACGAGCAGTACTTC. This translates into CASSSHLGGGTYEQYF.

This sequence joins TRBV5-6 and TRBJ2-6, with D perhaps TRBD1 (5 bases). The ends were cut back, 7 bases at V and 0 bases at J, with 14 bases in the middle. CDR1 and CDR2 from the germline V gene are SGHDT and YYEEEE. CDR3 length: 16 residues. This CDR3 is CASSPARVSGANVLTF. The CDR3 nucleotides are TGTGCCAGCTCCCCCGCCAGGGTCTCTGGGGCCAACGTCCTGACTTTC.

This clone was counted only a few times. The rearrangement uses TRBV5-4 and TRBJ2-7; 8 bases map to TRBD1. The V gene end was trimmed by 4 bases and the J gene end by 2 bases; junction bases not matched to a gene: 8. CDR3 size: 15 residues. CDR1 and CDR2 from the germline V gene are SGHNT and YYREEE (reference sequence). CDR3 residues: CASSRGLGQAYEQYF. CDR3 DNA: TGTGCCAGCAGCCGTGGCTTGGGACAGGCCTACGAGCAGTACTTC.

This rearrangement joins TRBV18 to TRBJ2-3; weak D call: TRBD2 (6 bases). The V end was cut by 2 bases, the J end by 0 bases, with 12 bases between. The CDR3 consists of 16 residues. Germline CDR1 is KGHSH and CDR2 is LQKENI. CDR3 coding DNA: TGTGCCAGCTCACCAATGGGGGGAGTCAGCACAGATACGCAGTATTTT. Its protein product is CASSPMGGVSTDTQYF.

This chain uses TRBV19 with TRBJ2-1, with TRBD2 as a possible D gene (5 bases). The CDR3 spans 16 residues. Trimming left V 2 bases short and J 4 bases short, with 15 bases between. Germline V gene lookup returns CDR1 LNHDA and CDR2 SQIVND (reference sequence). CDR3 nucleotides: TGTGCCAGTAGTATAAGAACCCGGGGAATATACAATGAGCAGTTCTTC. Translated: CASSIRTRGIYNEQFF. Using reference TRBV19 and TRBJ2-1 for the parts outside the CDR3, the full variable domain is DGGITQSPKYLFRKEGQNVTLSCEQNLNHDAMYWYRQDPGQGLRLIYYSQIVNDFQKGDIAEGYSVSREKKESFPLTVTSAQKNPTAFYLCASSIRTRGIYNEQFFGPGTRLTVL.

The chain combines TRBV5-6 with TRBJ2-7; D ambiguous. Trimming shortened V by 2 bases and J by 6 bases, and 12 bases separated the two germline ends. The CDR3 extends over 13 amino acids. Per germline, CDR1 SGHDT and CDR2 YYEEEE. The CDR3 DNA sequence: TGTGCCAGCAGCTTATCGGGCATAGGCGAGCAGTACTTC. Translation gives CASSLSGIGEQYF.

This clone was seen just once. This chain connects TRBV7-2 to TRBJ2-1; 8 nucleotides line up with TRBD2. Germline-derived CDR1 and CDR2 are SGHTA and FQGNSA. J lost 4 bases, V lost 3 bases, and 5 bases had no gene match. The CDR3 loop spans 15 amino acids. CDR3 coding DNA: TGTGCCAGCAGCTTTTCGGCGGGGGGTTACAATGAGCAGTTCTTC. Translated: CASSFSAGGYNEQFF.

CDR3 sequence reads: CASSSTGVKGNTIYF. CDR3 nucleotide sequence: TGTGCCAGCTCATCAACAGGGGTAAAAGGAAACACCATATATTTT. The V call is TRBV18, the J call TRBJ1-3; 7 bases are shared with TRBD1. The length of the CDR3 is 15 residues. The V gene end was trimmed by 5 bases and the J gene end by 4 bases; junction bases not matched to a gene: 8. Per germline, CDR1 KGHSH and CDR2 LQKENI.

V gene TRBV7-2 combines with J gene TRBJ2-5; 11 bases line up with TRBD1. Per the germline V gene, CDR1 is SGHTA and CDR2 is FQGNSA. V trimming: 1 base; J trimming: 1 base; junction bases outside the gene matches: 2. The CDR3 is made up of 16 amino acids. The CDR3 sequence is CASSLVGTGGQETQYF. DNA for the CDR3: TGTGCCAGCAGCTTAGTAGGGACAGGGGGCCAAGAGACCCAGTACTTC.

With regard to this clone: The junction departs from germline at one end; a sequencing error may be responsible. This sequence joins TRBV7-2 and TRBJ2-1; TRBD2 aligns across 12 bases. The germline V gene has CDR1 SGHTA and CDR2 FQGNSA. The CDR3 consists of 14 residues. CDR3 loop: CASSLAGGLNEQFF. The CDR3 DNA reads as TGTGCCAGCAGCCTAGCGGGGGGGCTTAATGAGCAGTTCTTC.

In the case of this clone: Other DNA sequences in the sample encode the same CDR3. This chain uses TRBV9 with TRBJ2-2; no firm D call. V was trimmed by 0 bases and J by 4 bases, leaving 4 bases between them. CDR1 and CDR2 from the germline V gene are SGDLS and YYNGEE. The CDR3 runs 13 residues. The CDR3 loop reads CASSVGLTGELFF. DNA of the CDR3: TGTGCCAGCAGCGTAGGACTCACCGGGGAGCTGTTTTTT. Variable domain in full (rest from reference TRBV9 and TRBJ2-2): DSGVTQTPKHLITATGQRVTLRCSPRSGDLSVYWYQQSLDQGLQFLIQYYNGEERAKGNILERFSAQQFPDLHSELNLSSLELGDSALYFCASSVGLTGELFFGEGSRLTVL.

The chain is built from TRBV11-3 and TRBJ2-1; TRBD1 matches at 9 bases. The V and J ends lost 5 bases and 8 bases, in that order; junction bases with no gene match: 13. The germline gives CDR1 SGHNT, CDR2 YENEEA. The CDR3 is 16 residues long. In DNA form, the CDR3 reads TGTGCCAGCAGCAACCGGGACAGGGAGGGCGAGGATGAGCAGTTCTTC. It encodes CASSNRDREGEDEQFF.

The gene calls are TRBV7-3 and TRBJ2-5, with 12 bases matching TRBD2. The CDR3 runs to 16 residues. Per the germline V gene, CDR1 is SGHTA and CDR2 is FQGTGA. After removal of 4 bases from V and 5 bases from J, the junction contained 8 bases not matched to a gene. The CDR3 sequence is CASSSWTSGDEETQYF. The CDR3 region has the DNA TGTGCCAGCAGCTCCTGGACTAGCGGGGATGAGGAGACCCAGTACTTC.

In DNA form, the CDR3 reads TGCGCCAGCAGCCCCGGATTGCAGGGCATAACGGGGGCCAACGTCCTGACTTTC. Amino acid sequence: CASSPGLQGITGANVLTF. The chain combines TRBV5-1 with TRBJ2-6, with TRBD1 as a possible D gene (5 bases). Trimming took 4 bases from V and 4 from J, leaving 21 bases between them. Germline CDR1 SGHRS, CDR2 YFSETQ. The CDR3 runs 18 residues.

The chain joins TRBV3-1 (or the pseudogene TRBV3-2) to TRBJ1-5; weak D call: TRBD1 (6 bases). The germline CDR1 and CDR2 sequences are LGHDT and YNNKEL (reference sequence). Between the trimmed V and J ends, which lost 5 bases and 0 bases, there was a span of 11 bases. The CDR3 loop spans 15 amino acids. CDR3 residues: CASSAQGYSNQPQHF. The DNA for the CDR3 is TGTGCCAGCAGCGCCCAGGGGTATAGCAATCAGCCCCAGCATTTT.

V and J are TRBV24-1 and TRBJ1-2; no clear D gene. Germline-derived CDR1 and CDR2 are KGHDR and SFDVKD. The CDR3 is 13 residues long. V lost 1 base and J 3 bases, leaving 5 bases between the germline ends. The DNA of the CDR3 is TGTGCCACCAGTGATTTCCCCCACTATGGCTACACCTTC. Protein product: CATSDFPHYGYTF.

The rearrangement links TRBV27 to TRBJ2-2; D perhaps matches TRBD1 (5 bases). This CDR3 region has 15 residues. V was shortened by 2 bases and J by 5 bases, with 12 bases between the two germline ends. Per the germline V gene, CDR1 is MNHEY and CDR2 is SMNVEV (reference sequence). CDR3 DNA: TGTGCCAGCAGTTTAGGCAGGGCGTTGACCGGGGAGCTGTTTTTT. It codes for CASSLGRALTGELFF.

This clone was observed a single time. As DNA, the CDR3 is TGTGCCAGCAGCTTAGCGCCAGGGAAAGGCGAAAAACTGTTTTTT. Amino acids: CASSLAPGKGEKLFF. The V gene is TRBV7-2, the J gene TRBJ1-4; tentative D call: TRBD1 (5 bases). CDR1 and CDR2 from the germline V gene are SGHTA and FQGNSA. Trimming stripped 0 bases from V and 8 bases from J, with 13 bases between. CDR3 size: 15 residues. The complete variable domain, with remaining parts taken from reference TRBV7-2 and TRBJ1-4, reads GAGVSQSPSNKVTEKGKDVELRCDPISGHTALYWYRQSLGQGLEFLIYFQGNSAPDKSGLPSDRFSAERTGGSVSTLTIQRTQQEDSAVYLCASSLAPGKGEKLFFGSGTQLSVL.

This chain links TRBV9 with TRBJ2-1, with 7 bases matching TRBD2. CDR1 and CDR2 (germline): SGDLS, YYNGEE. CDR3 length: 15 residues. V was pared by 1 base and J by 3 bases, with 4 bases of the junction left unmatched. The DNA for the CDR3 is TGTGCCAGCAGCGTACGGCTAGCGGACTACAATGAGCAGTTCTTC. It translates to CASSVRLADYNEQFF.

V gene TRBV11-3 combines with J gene TRBJ2-3, with 16 bases identical to TRBD2. CDR1 is SGHNT and CDR2 is YENEEA in the germline V gene. V shed 4 bases, J shed 3 bases, and the junction held 4 bases outside the gene matches. This CDR3 is built from 17 residues. The CDR3, as DNA: TGTGCCAGCAGCTCCCCGGGACTAGCGGGGGGGACAGATACGCAGTATTTT. Translated: CASSSPGLAGGTDTQYF.

The rearrangement links TRBV3-1 (or the pseudogene TRBV3-2) to TRBJ1-6, with D unresolved. V was pared by 6 bases and J by 8 bases, with 11 bases between. This CDR3 region has 13 residues. In germline, CDR1 is LGHDT, CDR2 YNNKEL (reference sequence). In DNA, the CDR3 is TGTGCCAGCAGTTTTGGAGTTGATTCACCCCTCCACTTT. This translates into CASSFGVDSPLHF.